Each of the 9 T cell receptor beta chains below was sequenced from the same sample in a study of regulatory T cells in long-lasting Graves disease. As to time point: persistent/refractory GD, antithyroid drugs over 5 years with positive TRAb. The TCR library used RNA extracted from PBMCs. Libraries of TCR beta came from iRepertoire HTBI primers plus Arm-PCR of CDR3 regions. TCRdb reanalysed the multiplex PCR reads using MiXCR and keeps one entry per CDR3 protein. Counted here are 450,000 or so distinct CDR3 sequences, 22% occurring once; the ten biggest clones make up around 13%. The sequenced sample was peripheral blood mononuclear cells (PBMCs), obtained when the disease was refractory, from a patient treated with antithyroid drugs. The source is a female donor with Graves disease.

About this clonotype itself: Being one base from a much bigger clone, this may be a read error. The chain joins TRBV6-5 to TRBJ2-7, with D possibly being TRBD1 or TRBD2 (5 bases each). Germline CDR1 and CDR2: MNHEY and SVGAGI. The CDR3 extends over 18 amino acids. The V gene lost 0 bases and the J gene lost 6 bases, with 24 bases spanning the gap. CDR3 in amino acids: CASSYSGHSGTEGSEQYF. DNA of the CDR3: TGTGCCAGCAGTTACTCGGGGCACTCCGGAACAGAGGGCTCCGAGCAGTACTTC.

This clonotype appeared many times. The rearrangement links TRBV7-2 to TRBJ1-6; 10 bases line up with TRBD1. The germline V gene encodes CDR1 SGHTA and CDR2 FQGNSA. This CDR3 has 18 residues. V lost 4 bases, J lost 7 bases, and 13 bases stayed unmatched. CDR3 coding DNA: TGTGCCAGCAGCTCCGGGACAGGGGCCCATGGGGTGAATTCACCCCTCCACTTT. This codes for CASSSGTGAHGVNSPLHF.

The CDR3, as DNA: TGTGCCAGTAGAATGAAAACGACAGGCGTTGCTGAAGCTTTCTTT. Its protein is CASRMKTTGVAEAFF. The V and J genes are TRBV19 and TRBJ1-1, with TRBD1 as a possible D gene (6 bases). The germline V gene has CDR1 LNHDA and CDR2 SQIVND (reference sequence). The CDR3 spans 15 residues. The ends were cut back, 6 bases at V and 6 bases at J, with 20 bases in the middle. The whole variable domain, remainder taken from reference TRBV19 and TRBJ1-1, is DGGITQSPKYLFRKEGQNVTLSCEQNLNHDAMYWYRQDPGQGLRLIYYSQIVNDFQKGDIAEGYSVSREKKESFPLTVTSAQKNPTAFYLCASRMKTTGVAEAFFGQGTRLTVV.

This clonotype showed up just a few times. This rearrangement joins TRBV19 to TRBJ1-4, with D possibly matching TRBD1 (5 bases). Germline values: CDR1 LNHDA, CDR2 SQIVND (reference sequence). The V end was cut by 3 bases, the J end by 8 bases, with 16 bases between. There are 15 residues in the CDR3. The CDR3 bases are TGTGCCAGTAGTATCAATGGGGGTGAGGAAGAAAAACTGTTTTTT. Protein product: CASSINGGEEEKLFF. Using reference TRBV19 and TRBJ1-4 for the parts outside the CDR3, the full variable domain is DGGITQSPKYLFRKEGQNVTLSCEQNLNHDAMYWYRQDPGQGLRLIYYSQIVNDFQKGDIAEGYSVSREKKESFPLTVTSAQKNPTAFYLCASSINGGEEEKLFFGSGTQLSVL.

This sequence joins TRBV3-1 and TRBJ2-3, with D possibly being TRBD2 (6 bases). Germline CDR1 and CDR2: LGHDT and YNNKEL (reference sequence). The CDR3 is 14 amino acids. The V end lost 3 bases, the J end lost 3 bases, and 10 bases lay between the germline ends. The CDR3 sequence: CASSHQGLTDTQYF. CDR3 sequence (DNA): TGTGCCAGCAGCCACCAGGGACTTACAGATACGCAGTATTTT.

This clonotype has at least ten counts. V usage is TRBV7-2 and J usage is TRBJ2-5; TRBD1 is a possible D gene (5 bases). There are 16 residues in the CDR3. Germline loops: CDR1 SGHTA, CDR2 FQGNSA. Trimming pared 2 bases from V and 4 bases from J, leaving 17 bases between. The CDR3 spells CASSLWARVEGETQYF. The CDR3 DNA reads as TGTGCCAGCAGCTTATGGGCCAGGGTGGAAGGAGAGACCCAGTACTTC.

A few counts support this clonotype. The rearrangement joins TRBV7-6 to TRBJ1-4; D gene unclear. The germline V gene encodes CDR1 SGHVS and CDR2 FNYEAQ. V lost 1 base and J lost 8, with 11 bases in between. The CDR3 contains 14 residues. The CDR3 DNA is TGTGCCAGCAGCTTAGAGAGAGACGGGGAAAAACTGTTTTTT. Its translation is CASSLERDGEKLFF.

Notes on this clonotype: It may be a read error: a sequence one base away is much more abundant. This chain joins TRBV6-1 and TRBJ2-5; 7 nucleotides agree with TRBD1. Looked up from germline, CDR1 is MNHNS and CDR2 is SASEGT. The CDR3 length is 13 residues. Here the CDR3 reads CASRTTGQEAQYF. The CDR3 coding sequence is TGTGCCAGCAGAACGACAGGGCAAGAGGCCCAGTACTTC.

At least ten counts were recorded for this clonotype. The CDR3 nucleotides read TGTGCCAGCAGTTACCTGACAGGGGCCCAGCCCCAGCATTTT. This translates into CASSYLTGAQPQHF. This chain links TRBV6-2 or TRBV6-3 with TRBJ1-5; 8 bases agree with TRBD1. Trimming at V came to 2 bases and at J to 7 bases, leaving 4 bases not matched to a gene. In germline, CDR1 is MNHEY, CDR2 SVGEGT. The CDR3 runs 14 residues.